This T cell receptor (beta chain) was captured in a study of cytomegalovirus exposure and HLA in healthy donors. Study as a whole: Within an early data release were about 85 million unique TCRs drawn from HLA-typed donors. General observations from the study: Clonal expansion was found to be greater in HLA-associated TCR beta chains than in equally common others in a later analysis.

60 Vbeta and 13 Jbeta primers were used in PCR. Only in-frame clones appear in the TCRdb table, and some are missing; sequencing was by immunoSEQ multiplex PCR. Found here are 200,000 to 250,000 clones, approximately 82% of them singletons; the top ten hold 0.55% to 0.7%. As to this clone: The antigen remains unidentified.

Donors sampled were nominally healthy, though unrecorded immune exposures were likely. The CDR3 extends over 15 amino acids. Trimming shortened V by 5 bases and J by 0 bases, and 10 bases separated the two germline ends. Germline CDR1 LNHDA, CDR2 SQIVND (reference sequence). This TCR came from a woman aged 40-49 years in good health and CMV-seronegative. Specimen: PBMCs. V gene TRBV19 combines with J gene TRBJ1-4; D may be TRBD1 (5 bases). CDR3 sequence (DNA): TGTGCCAGTAGTCGGGGGAGAACAACTAATGAAAAACTGTTTTTT. It encodes CASSRGRTTNEKLFF.